This passage covers 8 T cell receptor beta chains from one sample sequenced in a study of blood T cell repertoires in COVID-19 (dated by TCRdb to 2020 to 2022). The library was made by the immunoSEQ multiplex PCR assay. TCRdb limited this immuneACCESS table to in-frame rearrangements with V and J called. A share of clones is missing; checked studies link under half to unresolved V genes, and the rest is unexplained. This sample comprises tens of thousands of clones, 88% of them detected only once. The top ten hold less than 55% of the sample. What was sequenced was peripheral blood. The receptors shown here come from an older woman with COVID-19, enrolled during active disease.

The V call is TRBV5-8, the J call TRBJ1-1; the D is unclear. Per germline, CDR1 SGHTS and CDR2 YDEGEE. The CDR3 has 15 amino acids. V lost 0 bases and J 1 base, leaving 10 bases between the germline ends. For the CDR3, the DNA is TGTGCCAGCAGCTTGGGGGCCCTACCGAACACTGAAGCTTTCTTT. This codes for CASSLGALPNTEAFF.

This clone was detected once. The chain recombines TRBV20-1 with TRBJ2-3; 10 nucleotides line up with TRBD2. The CDR3 sequence is 16 residues long. CDR1 is DFQATT, CDR2 SNEGSKA, per germline (reference sequence). V gave up 3 bases and J gave up 4 bases; unmatched junction bases: 10. This CDR3 reads CSASSGLAGVSDTQYF. The DNA of the CDR3 is TGCAGTGCTAGTAGCGGGCTAGCGGGAGTATCAGATACGCAGTATTTT.

The chain uses TRBV10-1 and TRBJ2-1; TRBD2 might be the D (5 bases). CDR1 WNHNN and CDR2 SYGVQD come from the germline V gene (reference sequence). CDR3 size: 14 residues. The V and J ends lost 3 bases and 6 bases respectively, with 12 bases between them. The CDR3 coding sequence is TGCGCCAGCAGTGAAAGGGTGGAGGTCAATGAGCAGTTCTTC. Protein: CASSERVEVNEQFF.

The chain employs TRBV19 and TRBJ2-5; 9 nucleotides line up with TRBD2. The CDR3 has 15 amino acids. The V gene end was trimmed by 5 bases and the J gene end by 2 bases; junction bases not matched to a gene: 6. CDR1 and CDR2 from the germline V gene are LNHDA and SQIVND (reference sequence). The CDR3 DNA reads TGTGCCAGTAGTGTGGGGACTAGCTTACAAGAGACCCAGTACTTC. Its translation is CASSVGTSLQETQYF.

The chain joins TRBV12-3 or TRBV12-4 to TRBJ1-1; no reliable D call. This CDR3 is 13 amino acids long. V lost 5 bases and J lost 4, with 11 bases in between. The CDR3 here is CASSADGSTEAFF. The CDR3 nucleotides read TGTGCCAGCAGTGCGGACGGGAGCACTGAAGCTTTCTTT.

This clone was detected only once. V and J are TRBV6-5 and TRBJ1-2, with D possibly being TRBD1 (6 bases). This CDR3 is built from 14 residues. Trimming shortened V by 7 bases and J by 4 bases, and 16 bases separated the two germline ends. Germline lookup yields CDR1 MNHEY and CDR2 SVGAGI. The CDR3 nucleotides are TGTGCCAGCAAAGCTACGACAGGAACCTATGGCTACACCTTC. It translates to CASKATTGTYGYTF.

The chain has TRBV6-5 and TRBJ1-3; D may be TRBD1 (6 bases). Deletions cut 6 bases from V and 0 bases from J, with 12 bases between. Germline V lookup: CDR1 MNHEY, CDR2 SVGAGI. The length of the CDR3 is 15 residues. CDR3 residues: CASREDRHSGNTIYF. The CDR3 coding sequence is TGTGCCAGCAGGGAGGACAGACACTCTGGAAACACCATATATTTT.

This clone was observed once. J is TRBJ1-5 and V is TRBV19; D might be TRBD1 (6 bases). Per the germline V gene, CDR1 is LNHDA and CDR2 is SQIVND (reference sequence). V was clipped by 5 bases and J by 6 bases, with 17 bases between them. The CDR3 loop spans 15 amino acids. CDR3 protein: CASSPLGAEGQPQHF. CDR3 sequence (DNA): TGTGCCAGTAGTCCTCTGGGGGCCGAGGGTCAGCCCCAGCATTTT.